Listed below are T cell receptor beta chains from one sample, sequenced in a study of T cells in Graves' hyperthyroidism and ophthalmopathy. In TCRdb, the multiplex PCR reads were re-called with MiXCR into one record per CDR3 protein. The repertoire holds nearly 600,000 distinct CDR3 sequences, with over 12% as singletons. Sequences were obtained from blood. The receptor source for this set is a woman aged 18-29 years with Graves' ophthalmopathy. CDR3s include the opening cysteine and the closing phenylalanine or tryptophan. The D gene is left open where the match is weak. Some rows mark clone size as missing; the rest say once, few, many or name a class of expanded clone.

d_call j_call cdr3_length clone_size v_call cdr3_nt cdr3_aa
TRBD1 TRBJ1-5 14 many TRBV28 TGTGCCAGCACTCAGGAGGGGGCGGGGCAGCCCCAGCATTTT CASTQEGAGQPQHF
TRBD2 TRBJ2-7 16 . TRBV14 TGTGCCAGCAGCCCCCTGGACGGACTAGCGGGAGGCGAGCAGTACTTC CASSPLDGLAGGEQYF
. TRBJ1-1 13 many TRBV6-1 TGTGCCAGCAGTGAAACAGGCCGTACTGAAGCTTTCTTT CASSETGRTEAFF
. TRBJ1-2 12 . TRBV12-3/TRBV12-4 TGTGCCAGCAGTTTAGCGCAGGGGGGCTACACCTTC CASSLAQGGYTF
. TRBJ2-7 11 . TRBV5-1 TGCGCCAGCAGGAGCTCCTACGAGCGGTACTTC CASRSSYERYF
. TRBJ1-4 14 many TRBV2 TGTGCCAGCTGGCTAGGGCAGGGCGACGAAAAACTGTTTTTT CASWLGQGDEKLFF
TRBD1 TRBJ1-1 16 few TRBV11-3 TGTGCCAGCAGCGAGAGCCGGGACAGGGGGTTCACTGAAGCTTTCTTT CASSESRDRGFTEAFF
TRBD1 TRBJ1-3 15 . TRBV20-1 TGCAGTGCTAGGGGGGACAGCTCCTCTAGAGACACCATATATTTT CSARGDSSSRDTIYF
. TRBJ2-5 14 many TRBV3-1 TGTGCCAGCAGCCCCGGCGACTCTCAAGAGACCCAGTACTTC CASSPGDSQETQYF
. TRBJ1-1 13 many TRBV12-3/TRBV12-4 TGTGCCAGCACCCATGGGAGGCCCTATGAAGCTTTCTTT CASTHGRPYEAFF